This T cell receptor beta chain was sequenced for a study of blood T cell repertoires in COVID-19. Study context: Acute and convalescent COVID-19 samples came from the United States, Italy and Spain. From T cells, B-cell-depleted T cells, or PBMCs came the material, which was cDNA or gDNA.

In the original analysis: From reference gene primer amplification, estimates of nucleated cell counts were derived. Sequencing used immunoSEQ multiplex PCR; TCRdb keeps in-frame clones, though not all of them. That table supplies the V and J calls and clone size; D and trimming were determined from the DNA. The data contain about 320,000 clones, around 92% of them singletons. From germline, CDR1 is MNHNY and CDR2 SVGAGI (reference sequence). The CDR3 extends over 14 amino acids. V shed 8 bases and J 7 bases; nucleotides not matched to a gene: 12. The sequence was obtained from a man aged 18 to 35 who had recovered from COVID-19. Sample: peripheral blood. J is TRBJ2-7 and V is TRBV6-6, with 9 nucleotides matching TRBD1. The CDR3 reads CASGDREGAVEQYF. CDR3 bases: TGTGCCAGCGGGGACAGGGAAGGGGCTGTGGAGCAGTACTTC.